Following are 21 T cell receptor beta chains from one sample sequenced in a study of shared clonotypes between healthy human individuals. CD45RO-negative, CCR7-positively selected cells formed the naive CD8 fraction, excluding terminally differentiated effector memory CD45RA+ cells. Sequencing used immunoSEQ multiplex PCR; TCRdb keeps in-frame clones, though not all of them. The sample lists about 2.2 million clones; approximately 92% were seen once. The specimen sequenced was naive CD8+ T cells from PBMCs. The receptor source for this set is a man aged 18-30 years in good health. Some clones in this sample may be carry-over from other donors' samples.

The rearrangement uses TRBV7-9 and TRBJ2-7, with D possibly matching TRBD2 (5 bases). V was shortened by 4 bases and J by 2 bases, with 12 bases between the two germline ends. The CDR3 has 14 residues. The germline V gene encodes CDR1 SEHNR and CDR2 FQNEAQ (reference sequence). CDR3 nucleotides: TGTGCCAGCAGCTCACCCGGGGTAACCTACGAGCAGTACTTC. Its translation is CASSSPGVTYEQYF.

This clone occurred a few times. This chain connects TRBV4-1 to TRBJ1-4; TRBD1 aligns across 9 bases. The germline gives CDR1 MGHRA, CDR2 YSYEKL. The CDR3 runs 15 residues. Unmatched junction bases numbered 3, after V lost 1 base and J lost 6 bases. Written as DNA, the CDR3 is TGCGCCAGCAGCCAAGGGGACAGGGAGGATGAAAAACTGTTTTTT. Amino acids: CASSQGDREDEKLFF.

The V gene is TRBV28, the J gene TRBJ2-1, with TRBD2 as a possible D gene (5 bases). This CDR3 is 14 amino acids long. Germline lookup yields CDR1 MDHEN and CDR2 SYDVKM. The ends were cut back, 3 bases at V and 6 bases at J, with 12 bases in the middle. The CDR3 protein is CASSFLAQANEQFF. The CDR3 DNA is TGTGCCAGCAGTTTCCTAGCTCAAGCCAATGAGCAGTTCTTC.

The genes are TRBV14 and TRBJ2-3; 9 nucleotides align to TRBD1. The CDR3 sequence is 14 residues long. The germline V gene has CDR1 SGHDN and CDR2 FVKESK. With V trimmed by 4 bases and J by 3 bases, 2 bases remained unmatched. CDR3 in amino acids: CASSRGQGTDTQYF. Here the CDR3 DNA reads TGTGCCAGCAGCCGAGGACAGGGGACAGATACGCAGTATTTT.

V gene TRBV5-6 combines with J gene TRBJ1-5, with a possible D match to TRBD1 (5 bases). Germline V gene sequence: CDR1 SGHDT, CDR2 YYEEEE. This CDR3 spans 16 amino acids. V was pared by 1 base and J by 0 bases, with 11 bases between. In nucleotides, the CDR3 is TGTGCCAGCAGCTTGATGGGGGGTATTAGCAATCAGCCCCAGCATTTT. Its protein product is CASSLMGGISNQPQHF.

The V and J genes are TRBV28 and TRBJ1-4; 8 bases line up with TRBD1. Germline assignment: CDR1 MDHEN and CDR2 SYDVKM. J lost 7 bases, V lost 5 bases, and 21 bases had no gene match. The CDR3 contains 19 residues. The chain's CDR3 is CASSLYGPGQGAWAEKLFF. In DNA form, the CDR3 reads TGTGCCAGCAGTCTATATGGTCCGGGGCAGGGGGCTTGGGCTGAAAAACTGTTTTTT.

J is TRBJ2-7 and V is TRBV27, with 13 positions matching TRBD2. The germline V gene encodes CDR1 MNHEY and CDR2 SMNVEV (reference sequence). V trimming: 8 bases; J trimming: 6 bases; junction bases outside the gene matches: 13. There are 16 residues in the CDR3. CDR3 sequence reads: CASEWLGLAGVGEQYF. The CDR3 DNA follows: TGTGCCAGCGAATGGCTAGGACTAGCGGGAGTCGGCGAGCAGTACTTC.

The chain couples TRBV9 to TRBJ1-2; the D gene is possibly TRBD1 (6 bases). The CDR3 runs to 15 residues. Germline CDR1 reads SGDLS; CDR2 reads YYNGEE. Trimming took off 3 bases at V and 7 bases at J, with 19 bases between the two ends. The DNA for the CDR3 is TGTGCCAGCAGCGAAACCCCAGGGGATCCGGCTGGCTACACCTTC. This sequence encodes CASSETPGDPAGYTF.

Comment on this clone: Other nucleotide sequences in the sample specify the same CDR3. The chain combines TRBV19 with TRBJ1-2; D call uncertain. V shed 3 bases and J shed 3 bases, with 11 bases lying between them. CDR1 is LNHDA and CDR2 is SQIVND in the germline V gene (reference sequence). The CDR3 spans 14 residues. CDR3 nucleotides: TGTGCCAGTAGTATCAGAGGGCAAGACTATGGCTACACCTTC. This encodes CASSIRGQDYGYTF. The whole variable domain, filled in from reference TRBV19 and TRBJ1-2, reads DGGITQSPKYLFRKEGQNVTLSCEQNLNHDAMYWYRQDPGQGLRLIYYSQIVNDFQKGDIAEGYSVSREKKESFPLTVTSAQKNPTAFYLCASSIRGQDYGYTFGSGTRLTVV.

The V call is TRBV9, the J call TRBJ2-1; weak D call: TRBD2 (6 bases). The CDR3 runs 16 residues. Germline V CDR1 and CDR2: SGDLS, YYNGEE. V was trimmed by 1 base and J by 6 bases, leaving 17 bases between them. The chain's CDR3 is CASSVSVGLAFNEQFF. In DNA, the CDR3 is TGTGCCAGCAGCGTATCGGTCGGCCTAGCGTTCAATGAGCAGTTCTTC.

The gene calls are TRBV14 and TRBJ2-1; TRBD2 matches at 9 bases. Trimming cost V 2 bases and J 6 bases; bases outside gene matches: 5. This CDR3 contains 15 residues. Per germline, CDR1 SGHDN and CDR2 FVKESK. CDR3: CASSQFRLAANEQFF. DNA of the CDR3: TGTGCCAGCAGCCAATTTAGACTAGCGGCCAATGAGCAGTTCTTC.

The CDR3 is CASSVDGGRAREQFF. The DNA of the CDR3 is TGTGCCAGCAGCGTAGATGGCGGGAGGGCACGGGAGCAGTTCTTC. The rearrangement uses TRBV9 and TRBJ2-1, with TRBD2 identical over 9 bases. The CDR3 contains 15 residues. The germline V gene has CDR1 SGDLS and CDR2 YYNGEE. J lost 10 bases, V lost 0 bases, and 8 bases had no gene match.

This clone was found once. The J gene is TRBJ2-7, the V gene TRBV27, with D unresolved. CDR3 size: 14 residues. V was clipped by 6 bases and J by 2 bases, with 14 bases between them. Per the germline V gene, CDR1 is MNHEY and CDR2 is SMNVEV (reference sequence). This CDR3 is CASSPSSRAYEQYF. The CDR3 DNA follows: TGTGCCAGCAGCCCCTCAAGTCGCGCCTACGAGCAGTACTTC.

This chain connects TRBV28 to TRBJ1-2; D unclear. Germline CDR1 and CDR2: MDHEN and SYDVKM. Trimming left V 6 bases short and J 4 bases short, with 18 bases between. This CDR3 contains 15 residues. The CDR3 nucleotides are TGTGCCAGCAGGCCTTCTTTTGCCGTTTCCTATGGCTACACCTTC. Protein product: CASRPSFAVSYGYTF.

This clone has a single count. The genes are TRBV5-6 and TRBJ2-5; D remains unclear. V was pared by 0 bases and J by 1 base, with 10 bases between. The germline CDR1 and CDR2 sequences are SGHDT and YYEEEE. CDR3 size: 15 residues. The CDR3 sequence is CASSLALGSQETQYF. The CDR3 nucleotides read TGTGCCAGCAGCTTGGCCTTGGGCAGCCAAGAGACCCAGTACTTC.

J is TRBJ2-1 and V is TRBV27; 9 positions agree with TRBD2. CDR3 length: 17 residues. CDR1 and CDR2 (germline): MNHEY, SMNVEV (reference sequence). With 1 base clipped from V and 0 bases from J, the junction kept 4 bases outside the gene matches. The CDR3: CASSLFAGGISYNEQFF. In nucleotides, the CDR3 is TGTGCCAGCAGTTTATTCGCGGGGGGGATCTCCTACAATGAGCAGTTCTTC.

V gene TRBV4-1 combines with J gene TRBJ2-1; TRBD2 is a possible D gene (5 bases). Germline CDR1 reads MGHRA; CDR2 reads YSYEKL. The CDR3 consists of 15 residues. The germline V and J ends were trimmed by 6 bases and 5 bases, with 17 bases remaining between them. This CDR3 is CASRDKVRGHNEQFF. For the CDR3, the DNA is TGCGCCAGCAGAGACAAGGTCCGCGGGCACAATGAGCAGTTCTTC.

The rearrangement joins TRBV28 to TRBJ1-1, with D uncertain. Germline CDR1 reads MDHEN; CDR2 reads SYDVKM. The CDR3 consists of 14 residues. Trimming shortened V by 5 bases and J by 1 base, and 11 bases separated the two germline ends. The DNA for the CDR3 is TGTGCCAGCAGTCGCCTCAGAGGGAACACTGAAGCTTTCTTT. As protein: CASSRLRGNTEAFF.

This rearrangement joins TRBV6-1 to TRBJ1-2; perhaps TRBD1 as D (6 bases). From germline, CDR1 is MNHNS and CDR2 SASEGT. With 3 bases removed from V and 0 bases from J, the gap between germline ends came to 20 bases. This CDR3 has 18 residues. This CDR3 reads CASSDPGARRSSNYGYTF. DNA of the CDR3: TGTGCCAGCAGTGACCCAGGGGCGCGAAGGTCCTCTAACTATGGCTACACCTTC.

Concerning this clone itself: This sample includes further DNA sequences coding for the same CDR3. The V and J genes are TRBV28 and TRBJ2-3; D is unclear. CDR1 and CDR2 (germline): MDHEN, SYDVKM. Trimming removed 3 bases from V and 1 base from J, with 8 bases in between. The CDR3 sequence is 14 residues long. This CDR3 reads CASSFSWGTDTQYF. CDR3 coding DNA: TGTGCCAGCAGTTTTAGTTGGGGCACAGATACGCAGTATTTT. The full variable domain, with the rest looked up from reference TRBV28 and TRBJ2-3, is DVKVTQSSRYLVKRTGEKVFLECVQDMDHENMFWYRQDPGLGLRLIYFSYDVKMKEKGDIPEGYSVSREKKERFSLILESASTNQTSMYLCASSFSWGTDTQYFGPGTRLTVL.

The chain couples TRBV15 to TRBJ2-3; TRBD2 aligns across 9 bases. The CDR3 covers 19 residues. Germline V gene data show CDR1 as LNHNV and CDR2 as YYDKDF (reference sequence). V lost 2 bases and J lost 4; bases outside the gene matches: 16. This CDR3 reads CATSRNPTSGTILADTQYF. DNA for the CDR3: TGTGCCACCAGCAGAAATCCGACTAGCGGAACCATTCTGGCAGATACGCAGTATTTT.